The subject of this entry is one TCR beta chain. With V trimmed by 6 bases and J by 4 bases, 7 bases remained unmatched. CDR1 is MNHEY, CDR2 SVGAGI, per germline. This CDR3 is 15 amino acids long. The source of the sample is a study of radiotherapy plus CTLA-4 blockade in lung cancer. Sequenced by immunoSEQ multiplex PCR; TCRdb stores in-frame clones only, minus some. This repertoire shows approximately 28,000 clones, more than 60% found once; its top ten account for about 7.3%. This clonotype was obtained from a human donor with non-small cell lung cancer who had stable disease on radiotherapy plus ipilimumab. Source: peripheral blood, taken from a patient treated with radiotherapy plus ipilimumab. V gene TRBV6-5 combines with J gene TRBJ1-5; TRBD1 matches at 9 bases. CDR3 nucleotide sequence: TGTGCCAGCAGCACACAGGGGGCCCCTAATCAGCCCCAGCATTTT. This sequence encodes CASSTQGAPNQPQHF.